This entry concerns a single TCR beta chain. Antigen: not known. This entry belongs to a study of T cell responses to AZD1222 COVID-19 vaccine. General study findings and limits: Nearly half of spike-specific TCRs reportedly go after variant regions that carry no mutations. Baseline seropositives among AZD1222 recipients totaled only six or seven. Spike-specific TCR breadth and depth grew following two AZD1222 doses.

Profiling relied on immunoSEQ multiplex PCR, and the TCRdb table lists in-frame clones only, not all of them. This table holds 95,000 or so clones, 88% found once. The CDR3 contains 14 residues. The germline CDR1 and CDR2 sequences are GTSNPN and SVGIG (reference sequence). J was trimmed by 6 bases and V by 6 bases; bases with no gene match: 10. The chain links TRBV30 to TRBJ1-5; 8 nucleotides align to TRBD1. The sample consisted of peripheral blood, taken on day 0 of AZD1222 vaccination. This receptor was taken from an adult in good health. CDR3 in amino acids: CACNSGQVPQPQHF. The CDR3 DNA reads as TGTGCCTGTAACTCGGGACAGGTGCCTCAGCCCCAGCATTTT. The full variable domain, completed using reference TRBV30 and TRBJ1-5, is SQTIHQWPATLVQPVGSPLSLECTVEGTSNPNLYWYRQAAGRGLQLLFYSVGIGQISSEVPQNLSASRPQDRQFILSSKKLLLSDSGFYLCACNSGQVPQPQHFGDGTRLSIL.